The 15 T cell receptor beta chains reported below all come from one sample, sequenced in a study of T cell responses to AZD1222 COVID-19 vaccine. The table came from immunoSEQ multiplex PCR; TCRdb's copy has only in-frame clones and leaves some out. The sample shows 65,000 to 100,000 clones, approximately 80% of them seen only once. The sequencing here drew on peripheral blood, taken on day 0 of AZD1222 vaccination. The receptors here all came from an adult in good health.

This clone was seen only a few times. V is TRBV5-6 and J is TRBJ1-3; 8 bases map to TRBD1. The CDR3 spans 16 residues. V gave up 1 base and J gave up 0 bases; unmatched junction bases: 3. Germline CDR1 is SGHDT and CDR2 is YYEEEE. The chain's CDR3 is CASSLPGTGSGNTIYF. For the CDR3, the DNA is TGTGCCAGCAGCTTGCCGGGGACAGGCTCTGGAAACACCATATATTTT.

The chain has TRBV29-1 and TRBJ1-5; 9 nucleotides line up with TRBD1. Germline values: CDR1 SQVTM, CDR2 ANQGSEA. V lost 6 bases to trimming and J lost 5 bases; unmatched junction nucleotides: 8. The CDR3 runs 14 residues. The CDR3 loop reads CSVATGGADQPQHF. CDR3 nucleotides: TGCAGCGTCGCGACAGGGGGGGCCGATCAGCCCCAGCATTTT.

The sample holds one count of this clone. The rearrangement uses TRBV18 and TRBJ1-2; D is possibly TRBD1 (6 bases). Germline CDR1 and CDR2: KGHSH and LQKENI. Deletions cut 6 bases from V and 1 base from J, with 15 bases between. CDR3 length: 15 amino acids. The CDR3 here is CASSQGTQVNYGYTF. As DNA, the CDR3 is TGTGCCAGCTCGCAAGGGACACAGGTTAACTATGGCTACACCTTC.

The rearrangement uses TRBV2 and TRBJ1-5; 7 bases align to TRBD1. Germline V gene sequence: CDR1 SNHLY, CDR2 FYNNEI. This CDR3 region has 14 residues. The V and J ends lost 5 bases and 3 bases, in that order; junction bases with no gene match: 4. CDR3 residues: CASSRDRHNQPQHF. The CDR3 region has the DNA TGTGCCAGCAGTCGGGACAGACACAATCAGCCCCAGCATTTT.

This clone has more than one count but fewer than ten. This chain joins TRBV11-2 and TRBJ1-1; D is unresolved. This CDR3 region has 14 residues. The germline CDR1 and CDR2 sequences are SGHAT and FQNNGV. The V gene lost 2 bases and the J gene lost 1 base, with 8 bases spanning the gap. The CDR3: CASSLNQANTEAFF. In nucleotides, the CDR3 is TGTGCCAGCAGCTTAAATCAGGCGAACACTGAAGCTTTCTTT.

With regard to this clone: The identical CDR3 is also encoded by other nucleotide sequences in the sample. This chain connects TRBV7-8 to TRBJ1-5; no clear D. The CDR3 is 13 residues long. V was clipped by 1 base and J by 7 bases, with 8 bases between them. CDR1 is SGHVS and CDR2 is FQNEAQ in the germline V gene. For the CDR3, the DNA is TGTGCCAGCAGCTTAGGCTCGGAACAGCCCCAGCATTTT. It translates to CASSLGSEQPQHF.

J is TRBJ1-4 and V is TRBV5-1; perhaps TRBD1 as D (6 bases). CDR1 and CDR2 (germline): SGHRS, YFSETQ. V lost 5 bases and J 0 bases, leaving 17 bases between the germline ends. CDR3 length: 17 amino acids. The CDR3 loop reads CASRALTGVATNEKLFF. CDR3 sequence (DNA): TGCGCCAGCAGAGCGCTGACAGGAGTTGCAACTAATGAAAAACTGTTTTTT.

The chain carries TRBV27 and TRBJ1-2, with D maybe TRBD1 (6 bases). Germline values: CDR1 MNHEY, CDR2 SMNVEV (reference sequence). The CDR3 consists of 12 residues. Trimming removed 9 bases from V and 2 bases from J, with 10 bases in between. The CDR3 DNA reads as TGTGCCAGTCGGGACATAAACTATGGCTACACCTTC. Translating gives CASRDINYGYTF.

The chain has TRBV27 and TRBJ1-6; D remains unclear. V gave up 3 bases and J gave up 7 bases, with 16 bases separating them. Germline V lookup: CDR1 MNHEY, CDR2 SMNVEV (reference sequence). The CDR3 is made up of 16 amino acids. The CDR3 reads CASSFWLSNRNSPLHF. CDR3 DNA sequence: TGTGCCAGCAGTTTCTGGTTAAGTAACAGAAATTCACCCCTCCACTTT.

The CDR3, as DNA: TGCGCCAGCAGCCCCCCGGCAGGGATCGGGGAGCTGTTTTTT. Protein product: CASSPPAGIGELFF. The chain employs TRBV4-1 and TRBJ2-2; tentatively, D is TRBD1 (5 bases). Trimming took 4 bases from V and 7 from J, leaving 13 bases between them. The CDR3 is 14 amino acids. Germline CDR1 is MGHRA and CDR2 is YSYEKL.

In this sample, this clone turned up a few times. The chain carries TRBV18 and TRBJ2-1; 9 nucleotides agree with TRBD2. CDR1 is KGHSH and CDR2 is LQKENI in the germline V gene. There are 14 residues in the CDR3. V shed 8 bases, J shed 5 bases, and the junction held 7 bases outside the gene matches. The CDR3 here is CASRLADDHNEQFF. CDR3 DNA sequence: TGTGCCAGCCGACTAGCGGACGATCACAATGAGCAGTTCTTC.

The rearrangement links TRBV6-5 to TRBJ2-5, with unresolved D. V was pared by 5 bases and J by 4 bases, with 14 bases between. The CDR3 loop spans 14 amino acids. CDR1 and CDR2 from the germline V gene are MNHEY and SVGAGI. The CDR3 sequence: CASSPPRVGETQYF. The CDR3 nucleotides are TGTGCCAGCAGTCCTCCTCGGGTGGGAGAGACCCAGTACTTC.

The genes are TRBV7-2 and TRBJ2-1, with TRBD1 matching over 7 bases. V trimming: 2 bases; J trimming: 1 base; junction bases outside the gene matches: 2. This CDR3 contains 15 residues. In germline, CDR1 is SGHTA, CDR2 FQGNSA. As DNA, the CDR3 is TGTGCCAGCAGCTTACCGGGACAGTCCTACAATGAGCAGTTCTTC. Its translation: CASSLPGQSYNEQFF.

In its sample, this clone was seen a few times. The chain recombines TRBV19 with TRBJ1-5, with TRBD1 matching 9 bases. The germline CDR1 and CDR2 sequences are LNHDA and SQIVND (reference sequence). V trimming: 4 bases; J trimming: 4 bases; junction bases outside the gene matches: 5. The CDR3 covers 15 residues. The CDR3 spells CASSKGQGQNQPQHF. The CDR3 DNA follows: TGTGCCAGTAGTAAGGGACAGGGCCAAAATCAGCCCCAGCATTTT.

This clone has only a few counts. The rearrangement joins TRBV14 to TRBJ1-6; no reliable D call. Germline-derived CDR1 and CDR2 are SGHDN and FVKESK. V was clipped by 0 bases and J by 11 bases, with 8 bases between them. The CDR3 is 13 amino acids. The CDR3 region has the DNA TGTGCCAGCAGCCAAGATTCGCGCACACCCCTCCACTTT. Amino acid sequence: CASSQDSRTPLHF.